This record concerns one TCR beta chain sequence. Its antigen remains unknown. TCRdb keeps only in-frame clones here, not all; method: immunoSEQ multiplex PCR. The profile covers tens of thousands of clones, with about four fifths appearing a single time and approximately 8.2% taken by the ten largest. The data originate from a study of PD-L1 blockade in urothelial cancer. On the study more broadly: About 90% of the roughly 30 patients were men whose urothelial cancer was bladder-origin. Between 0 and 3 prior chemotherapy regimens had been given to patients. Researchers looked at the blood 3 weeks (second dose) and 6 weeks after treatment began.

The time point was: peripheral blood 6 weeks after treatment start. V lost 5 bases and J 9 bases, leaving 14 bases between the germline ends. Looked up from germline, CDR1 is MNHNS and CDR2 is SASEGT. This CDR3 contains 13 residues. Study outcomes and limitations: At the 3-week point, tumor-associated blood clones expanded more in durable-benefit patients.

Sequenced here: PBMCs, sampled around atezolizumab (anti-PD-L1) treatment. The chain has TRBV6-1 and TRBJ2-1; D unclear. The receptor was derived from an older man with urothelial cancer. In DNA, the CDR3 is TGTGCCAGCAGTCCCGATGCGGAGAGTGAGCAGTTCTTC. Encoded protein: CASSPDAESEQFF.